This TCR beta chain was found in a study of spatial heterogeneity in lung cancer. Study-level results: Tracking of tumor mutation counts was seen in expanded intratumoral alpha and beta TCR counts.

This CDR3 contains 13 residues. CDR1 is SGHDN, CDR2 FVKESK, per germline. Between the trimmed V and J ends, which lost 4 bases and 4 bases, there was a span of 8 bases. This clonotype is medium-sized (0.01 to 0.1%). Its target is unknown. TCRdb processed the 5' RACE reads anew with MiXCR; each CDR3 protein has one entry. The sample consists of about 1,600 distinct CDR3 sequences, 16% of them appearing once. Time point indicated: sample taken at primary tumor resection. The genes are TRBV14 and TRBJ2-1, with no clear D. This specimen was lung tumor tissue, taken at surgery. This TCR was sampled from a female donor with early-stage non-small cell lung cancer. The CDR3 DNA sequence: TGTGCCAGCAGCCTTCATGGGTACAATGAGCAGTTCTTC. Residues: CASSLHGYNEQFF.